This T cell receptor beta chain was identified in a study of T-cell reconstitution after alpha-beta-depleted transplantation in children. Using unique molecular identifiers, the investigators prepared the TCRbeta library. TCRdb analysed the PCR reads with MiXCR anew, one entry per CDR3 protein. Of hundreds of thousands of distinct CDR3 sequences detected, roughly 13% appear once; the ten largest clones hold 2.2%. This clonotype has a handful of counts. The CDR3 spans 17 residues. With 2 bases clipped from V and 2 bases from J, the junction kept 11 bases outside the gene matches. Germline values: CDR1 SGHTA, CDR2 FQGNSA.

This receptor was identified in a male patient between 5 and 17 years old who had a stem cell transplant for acute myeloid leukemia, so the T cells may come from the graft donor. V is TRBV7-2 and J is TRBJ1-2, with TRBD1 matching 7 bases. The sample consisted of PBMCs, mostly from graft donor cells, taken 360 days after TCRalphabeta/CD19-depleted stem cell transplant. DNA of the CDR3: TGTGCCAGCAGCTTAAAGTTAACCTTGACAGGGAACTATGGCTACACCTTC. This encodes CASSLKLTLTGNYGYTF.